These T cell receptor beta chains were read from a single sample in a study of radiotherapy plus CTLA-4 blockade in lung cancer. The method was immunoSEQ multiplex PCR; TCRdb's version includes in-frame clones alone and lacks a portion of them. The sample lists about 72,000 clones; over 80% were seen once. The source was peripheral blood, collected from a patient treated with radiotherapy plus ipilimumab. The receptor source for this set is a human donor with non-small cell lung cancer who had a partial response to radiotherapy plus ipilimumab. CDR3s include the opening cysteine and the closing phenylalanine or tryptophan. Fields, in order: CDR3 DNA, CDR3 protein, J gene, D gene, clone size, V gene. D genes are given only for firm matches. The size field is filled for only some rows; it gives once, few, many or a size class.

cdr3_nt: TGCGCCAGCAGCAGTCAGGGGCCGCGGGGAAACACCATATATTTT; cdr3_aa: CASSSQGPRGNTIYF; j_call: TRBJ1-3; d_call: NA; clone_size: NA; v_call: TRBV5-1
cdr3_nt: TGTGCCAGTAGTAAGGGGGTGATCTCCTACAATGAGCAGTTCTTC; cdr3_aa: CASSKGVISYNEQFF; j_call: TRBJ2-1; d_call: NA; clone_size: NA; v_call: TRBV19
cdr3_nt: TGTGCCAGCAGTGAAAGCGCGGGAGAGGCCAATGAGCAGTTCTTC; cdr3_aa: CASSESAGEANEQFF; j_call: TRBJ2-1; d_call: TRBD2; clone_size: NA; v_call: TRBV6-1
cdr3_nt: TGCGCCAGCAGCCCGGGACAGGGACAAGAAAAACTGTTTTTT; cdr3_aa: CASSPGQGQEKLFF; j_call: TRBJ1-4; d_call: TRBD1; clone_size: NA; v_call: TRBV5-1
cdr3_nt: TGTGCCAGCTCACCAAACATGGGGACATTGAGTGGGAATCAGCCCCAGCATTTT; cdr3_aa: CASSPNMGTLSGNQPQHF; j_call: TRBJ1-5; d_call: NA; clone_size: NA; v_call: TRBV18
cdr3_nt: TGTGCCAGCAGTGAACGAGGGACAGGGATAAATGAGCAGTTCTTC; cdr3_aa: CASSERGTGINEQFF; j_call: TRBJ2-1; d_call: TRBD1; clone_size: NA; v_call: TRBV25-1
cdr3_nt: TGCGCCAGCAGCCAACAGGGGACAGGGGCCTACGAGCAGTACTTC; cdr3_aa: CASSQQGTGAYEQYF; j_call: TRBJ2-7; d_call: TRBD1; clone_size: NA; v_call: TRBV5-1
cdr3_nt: TGTGCCAGTAGTAGGGCTAGCGGGCCACAAGAGACCCAGTACTTC; cdr3_aa: CASSRASGPQETQYF; j_call: TRBJ2-5; d_call: TRBD2; clone_size: once; v_call: TRBV19
cdr3_nt: TGCGCCAGCAGCGACGGGACAGGATATGACTATGGCTACACCTTC; cdr3_aa: CASSDGTGYDYGYTF; j_call: TRBJ1-2; d_call: TRBD1; clone_size: NA; v_call: TRBV5-1
cdr3_nt: TGTGCCAGCAGGCCTGCCGGCGCCGGGGGCTATGGCTACACCTTC; cdr3_aa: CASRPAGAGGYGYTF; j_call: TRBJ1-2; d_call: NA; clone_size: NA; v_call: TRBV27
cdr3_nt: TGTGCCAGCAGCCAACGACTAGCGGCCTCCTACGAGCAGTACTTC; cdr3_aa: CASSQRLAASYEQYF; j_call: TRBJ2-7; d_call: TRBD2; clone_size: NA; v_call: TRBV11-2
cdr3_nt: TGTGCCAGCAGATACAGGGGGCGCGGGGAGGTGAATGAGCAGTTCTTC; cdr3_aa: CASRYRGRGEVNEQFF; j_call: TRBJ2-1; d_call: TRBD1; clone_size: NA; v_call: TRBV2
cdr3_nt: TGTGCCAGCAGTTTACGACTAGCGGGATGGGAGCAGTACTTC; cdr3_aa: CASSLRLAGWEQYF; j_call: TRBJ2-7; d_call: TRBD2; clone_size: NA; v_call: TRBV27
cdr3_nt: TGTGCCAGCAGTTACTCTCCGGGACTAGTTAACAATGAGCAGTTCTTC; cdr3_aa: CASSYSPGLVNNEQFF; j_call: TRBJ2-1; d_call: TRBD2; clone_size: NA; v_call: TRBV6-5
cdr3_nt: TGTGCCAGCAGAGGGACAGGGGGCGAACAGCCCCAGCATTTT; cdr3_aa: CASRGTGGEQPQHF; j_call: TRBJ1-5; d_call: TRBD1; clone_size: few; v_call: TRBV6-5
cdr3_nt: TGTGCCAGCAGCTCTGGGGCAGGGGGCCATAGCTCCTACAATGAGCAGTTCTTC; cdr3_aa: CASSSGAGGHSSYNEQFF; j_call: TRBJ2-1; d_call: TRBD1; clone_size: once; v_call: TRBV11-2
cdr3_nt: TGCGCCAGCAGCCCCAGCGGGAGCCAAGAGACCCAGTACTTC; cdr3_aa: CASSPSGSQETQYF; j_call: TRBJ2-5; d_call: TRBD2; clone_size: NA; v_call: TRBV4-1
cdr3_nt: TGTGCCAGCAGCTTAGATCGTCTCGATACGCAGTATTTT; cdr3_aa: CASSLDRLDTQYF; j_call: TRBJ2-3; d_call: NA; clone_size: NA; v_call: TRBV11-2
cdr3_nt: TGTGCCAGCAGCTTAAACCCGGACAGGAATTCACCCCTCCACTTT; cdr3_aa: CASSLNPDRNSPLHF; j_call: TRBJ1-6; d_call: TRBD1; clone_size: NA; v_call: TRBV7-3
cdr3_nt: TGTGCCTGGAGTGTTCGGCCGCAGGGGGTTTTCTTT; cdr3_aa: CAWSVRPQGVFF; j_call: TRBJ1-1; d_call: TRBD1; clone_size: NA; v_call: TRBV30
cdr3_nt: TGTGCCAGCAGCAATAACTACTATAGATACGAGCAGTACTTC; cdr3_aa: CASSNNYYRYEQYF; j_call: TRBJ2-7; d_call: NA; clone_size: NA; v_call: TRBV21-1
cdr3_nt: TGTGCCAGTAGAACTAGCGGGGGACCCTACGAGCAGTACTTC; cdr3_aa: CASRTSGGPYEQYF; j_call: TRBJ2-7; d_call: TRBD2; clone_size: once; v_call: TRBV19
cdr3_nt: TGTGCCAGCTCACAGGGGACAGTGGCCACTGAAGCTTTCTTT; cdr3_aa: CASSQGTVATEAFF; j_call: TRBJ1-1; d_call: TRBD1; clone_size: NA; v_call: TRBV18
cdr3_nt: TGTGCCAGCAGCGATCTAGAGAACGCCGGGGAGCTGTTTTTT; cdr3_aa: CASSDLENAGELFF; j_call: TRBJ2-2; d_call: NA; clone_size: once; v_call: TRBV2
cdr3_nt: TGTGCCAGCTGTAGGACAGGGGGCGAAAAACTGTTTTTT; cdr3_aa: CASCRTGGEKLFF; j_call: TRBJ1-4; d_call: TRBD1; clone_size: NA; v_call: TRBV18
cdr3_nt: TGCGCCAGCAGCTTGGCCGACAGCTACAATGAGCAGTTCTTC; cdr3_aa: CASSLADSYNEQFF; j_call: TRBJ2-1; d_call: NA; clone_size: NA; v_call: TRBV5-1
cdr3_nt: TGTGCCAGCAGCTTGGGCGGCCCTGGGACCCAGTACTTC; cdr3_aa: CASSLGGPGTQYF; j_call: TRBJ2-5; d_call: NA; clone_size: NA; v_call: TRBV5-6
cdr3_nt: TGTGCCAGCAGTGAAGGGGGCGTTTACAATGAGCAGTTCTTC; cdr3_aa: CASSEGGVYNEQFF; j_call: TRBJ2-1; d_call: TRBD1; clone_size: NA; v_call: TRBV28
cdr3_nt: TGTGCCAGCAGCGTAGAGGGAGGGGCCTTCAGCTCCTACGAGCAGTACTTC; cdr3_aa: CASSVEGGAFSSYEQYF; j_call: TRBJ2-7; d_call: TRBD2; clone_size: NA; v_call: TRBV9
cdr3_nt: TGTGCCACGCAAGGCCCGGGGTTCGGCTACACCTTC; cdr3_aa: CATQGPGFGYTF; j_call: TRBJ1-2; d_call: NA; clone_size: NA; v_call: TRBV19
cdr3_nt: TGTGCCAGCAGTTTAAGTGCGGGGGCGCTGGTAGCTTTCTTT; cdr3_aa: CASSLSAGALVAFF; j_call: TRBJ1-1; d_call: NA; clone_size: NA; v_call: TRBV28
cdr3_nt: TGTGCCAGTAGTGTTTCTAGTGCCAACACCGGGGAGCTGTTTTTT; cdr3_aa: CASSVSSANTGELFF; j_call: TRBJ2-2; d_call: NA; clone_size: NA; v_call: TRBV19
cdr3_nt: TGCGCCAGCAGCCAAGAGGGGACAGGGGGCTGGGCCCCGGAGGAGCAGTACTTC; cdr3_aa: CASSQEGTGGWAPEEQYF; j_call: TRBJ2-7; d_call: TRBD1; clone_size: few; v_call: TRBV4-1
cdr3_nt: TGCAGCGTTGAAGACCCTACGAGGGTTGAAGCTTTCTTT; cdr3_aa: CSVEDPTRVEAFF; j_call: TRBJ1-1; d_call: NA; clone_size: NA; v_call: TRBV29-1
cdr3_nt: TGTGCCAGCAGCCCCTCTGGACAGGGGGGGAAAGAGACCCAGTACTTC; cdr3_aa: CASSPSGQGGKETQYF; j_call: TRBJ2-5; d_call: TRBD1; clone_size: NA; v_call: TRBV4-2
cdr3_nt: TGTGCCAGCAGTTTTCGTATGGAGGGAAACTATGGCTACACCTTC; cdr3_aa: CASSFRMEGNYGYTF; j_call: TRBJ1-2; d_call: NA; clone_size: NA; v_call: TRBV6-4
cdr3_nt: TGTGCCAGCAGCTCCCGGACAGGGTCCACTGAAGCTTTCTTT; cdr3_aa: CASSSRTGSTEAFF; j_call: TRBJ1-1; d_call: TRBD1; clone_size: few; v_call: TRBV11-2
cdr3_nt: TGCGCCAGCAGCTTGGGACCGGGGGTGAACACTGAAGCTTTCTTT; cdr3_aa: CASSLGPGVNTEAFF; j_call: TRBJ1-1; d_call: NA; clone_size: NA; v_call: TRBV5-1
cdr3_nt: TGTGCCAGCTCACCAGGGAGGCAGGTGGACACCGGGGAGCTGTTTTTT; cdr3_aa: CASSPGRQVDTGELFF; j_call: TRBJ2-2; d_call: NA; clone_size: NA; v_call: TRBV18
cdr3_nt: TGTGCCAGCATCCAAACCCCGGGGCAGCGGGAGTTTGGGGATCAGCCCCAGCATTTT; cdr3_aa: CASIQTPGQREFGDQPQHF; j_call: TRBJ1-5; d_call: NA; clone_size: NA; v_call: TRBV28
cdr3_nt: TGTGCCAGCAGCCTGGGGGCAGGGGGCACCGGGGAGCTGTTTTTT; cdr3_aa: CASSLGAGGTGELFF; j_call: TRBJ2-2; d_call: TRBD1; clone_size: NA; v_call: TRBV6-6
cdr3_nt: TGTGCCAGCAGGGCTGAAGGGGCGGGAGCCGATACGCAGTATTTT; cdr3_aa: CASRAEGAGADTQYF; j_call: TRBJ2-3; d_call: TRBD2; clone_size: NA; v_call: TRBV11-2
cdr3_nt: TGTGCCAGCAGTCCTGGACAGGGACCCTACGAGCAGTACTTC; cdr3_aa: CASSPGQGPYEQYF; j_call: TRBJ2-7; d_call: TRBD1; clone_size: NA; v_call: TRBV27
cdr3_nt: TGTGCCAGCAGGATACCGGGACAGGGTGCCTACGAGCAGTACTTC; cdr3_aa: CASRIPGQGAYEQYF; j_call: TRBJ2-7; d_call: TRBD1; clone_size: NA; v_call: TRBV2
cdr3_nt: TGTGCCACCCGCTCCGGGGGGCAGAACACCGGGGAGCTGTTTTTT; cdr3_aa: CATRSGGQNTGELFF; j_call: TRBJ2-2; d_call: NA; clone_size: NA; v_call: TRBV15
cdr3_nt: TGTGCCAGCAGCTTAAAAGGGACTAGCGGGAGGAATGAGCAGTTCTTC; cdr3_aa: CASSLKGTSGRNEQFF; j_call: TRBJ2-1; d_call: TRBD2; clone_size: NA; v_call: TRBV7-9
cdr3_nt: TGTGCCAGCAGTGAAGGTCCCATGAGACAGGACCCTCTCCTACGGCAGCAGTACTTC; cdr3_aa: CASSEGPMRQDPLLRQQYF; j_call: TRBJ2-7; d_call: NA; clone_size: NA; v_call: TRBV2
cdr3_nt: TGTGCCAGCAGTGTTGCAGCGGGAGGGAATGAGCAGTTCTTC; cdr3_aa: CASSVAAGGNEQFF; j_call: TRBJ2-1; d_call: TRBD2; clone_size: NA; v_call: TRBV2
cdr3_nt: TGTGCCAGCAGCTTGGGCGGGAGCTCGAGGGGAGGCAATGAGCAGTTCTTC; cdr3_aa: CASSLGGSSRGGNEQFF; j_call: TRBJ2-1; d_call: TRBD2; clone_size: NA; v_call: TRBV7-3
cdr3_nt: TGTGCCTGGAGTTTGAAAACAGGGGGCTTCTTT; cdr3_aa: CAWSLKTGGFF; j_call: TRBJ1-1; d_call: TRBD1; clone_size: NA; v_call: TRBV30
cdr3_nt: TGTGCCATCAGTGAGTTCTATACCGGGACAGGGGGCTACGAGCAGTACTTC; cdr3_aa: CAISEFYTGTGGYEQYF; j_call: TRBJ2-7; d_call: TRBD1; clone_size: NA; v_call: TRBV10-3